This T cell receptor (beta chain) was sequenced during a study of cytomegalovirus exposure and HLA in healthy donors. Study-level results: The study designated fewer than 200 TCR beta chains cytomegalovirus-associated. Evidence from a later analysis indicated that most CMV-associated TCR beta chains looked HLA-restricted.

With 60 Vbeta and 13 Jbeta primers, the PCR was carried out. The data were produced by immunoSEQ multiplex PCR, yet TCRdb's version contains in-frame clones alone and is incomplete. Among some 210,000 clones listed, 75% to 80% were seen once. V lost 5 bases and J lost 1; bases outside the gene matches: 6. The CDR3 length is 14 residues. CDR1 is GTSNPN, CDR2 SVGIG, per germline (reference sequence). On this clone: The antigen is undetermined.

The TCR originated in a woman aged 25 to 45 in good health and CMV-seropositive. V usage is TRBV30 and J usage is TRBJ1-1; 8 bases map to TRBD1. Sequencing input: PBMCs. The CDR3 DNA follows: TGTGCCTGGGGTCCCGGGACAGGGAACACTGAAGCTTTCTTT. Its protein is CAWGPGTGNTEAFF.